Following are 11 T cell receptor beta chains from one sample sequenced in a study of T cell responses to AZD1222 COVID-19 vaccine. Assay: immunoSEQ multiplex PCR; the TCRdb copy retains only in-frame clones and omits some. The sample consists of 100,000 to 140,000 clones, about 92% of them appearing once. This specimen consisted of peripheral blood, obtained 28 days after the second AZD1222 dose. Every receptor here comes from an adult who received the AZD1222 COVID-19 vaccine.

The V gene is TRBV3-1 (or the pseudogene TRBV3-2), the J gene TRBJ1-3; no clear D. There are 14 residues in the CDR3. V gave up 1 base and J gave up 6 bases, with 10 bases separating them. The V gene's germline CDR1 is LGHDT and CDR2 YNNKEL (reference sequence). CDR3 coding DNA: TGTGCCAGCAGCCAAGGGGCAGGTACAAACACCATATATTTT. Translated, it gives CASSQGAGTNTIYF.

The chain employs TRBV6-1 and TRBJ1-6; unclear D gene. Germline CDR1 MNHNS, CDR2 SASEGT. The length of the CDR3 is 15 residues. The V end was cut by 2 bases, the J end by 7 bases, with 12 bases between. CDR3 residues: CASSELHGGNSPLHF. In DNA, the CDR3 is TGTGCCAGCAGTGAACTGCACGGTGGGAATTCACCCCTCCACTTT.

The chain carries TRBV19 and TRBJ1-1, with D possibly TRBD1 on 5 matching bases. This CDR3 has 15 amino acids. Trimming took 5 bases from V and 0 from J, leaving 13 bases between them. Per germline, CDR1 LNHDA and CDR2 SQIVND (reference sequence). The CDR3 loop reads CASSHPGLLNTEAFF. CDR3 DNA sequence: TGTGCCAGTAGTCATCCGGGACTGCTGAACACTGAAGCTTTCTTT.

J is TRBJ2-6 and V is TRBV3-1 (or the pseudogene TRBV3-2); TRBD1 aligns across 7 bases. The CDR3 is 18 residues long. Per germline, CDR1 LGHDT and CDR2 YNNKEL (reference sequence). J gave up 0 bases and V 0 bases, and 5 bases lay outside the gene matches. CDR3 loop: CASSQEDRKYSGANVLTF. The CDR3 bases are TGTGCCAGCAGCCAAGAGGACAGGAAATACTCTGGGGCCAACGTCCTGACTTTC.

The chain joins TRBV7-2 to TRBJ2-3, with 9 nucleotides matching TRBD2. J gave up 2 bases and V 1 base, and 4 bases lay outside the gene matches. The CDR3 is made up of 16 amino acids. Germline V CDR1 and CDR2: SGHTA, FQGNSA. CDR3 bases: TGTGCCAGCAGCTTAGGGGCGGGAGGGGTCACAGATACGCAGTATTTT. Amino acids: CASSLGAGGVTDTQYF.

This clone occurred once. The chain recombines TRBV28 with TRBJ2-7; D is possibly TRBD2 (6 bases). With 6 bases removed from V and 4 bases from J, the gap between germline ends came to 16 bases. The germline CDR1 and CDR2 sequences are MDHEN and SYDVKM. This CDR3 contains 14 residues. The CDR3 loop reads CASRPEGGGYEQYF. The CDR3 coding sequence is TGTGCCAGCAGGCCGGAGGGCGGCGGGTACGAGCAGTACTTC.

This clone was detected only a few times. This chain connects TRBV5-6 to TRBJ1-2, with D possibly matching TRBD1 (5 bases). Trimming took 3 bases from V and 3 from J, leaving 15 bases between them. This CDR3 comprises 15 residues. CDR1 is SGHDT, CDR2 YYEEEE, per germline. CDR3 amino acids: CASSSYGTEDYGYTF. For the CDR3, the DNA is TGTGCCAGCAGCTCCTACGGGACCGAGGACTATGGCTACACCTTC.

This rearrangement joins TRBV3-1 (or the pseudogene TRBV3-2) to TRBJ2-2, with 14 bases lining up with TRBD2. The germline gives CDR1 LGHDT, CDR2 YNNKEL (reference sequence). Unmatched junction bases numbered 4, after V lost 4 bases and J lost 6 bases. The CDR3 has 16 residues. In DNA, the CDR3 is TGTGCCAGCAGCCCCAGGACTAGCGGGAGGTCCGGGGAGCTGTTTTTT. This encodes CASSPRTSGRSGELFF.

This sequence joins TRBV7-2 and TRBJ1-2; 10 bases fit TRBD1. Unmatched junction bases numbered 1, after V lost 4 bases and J lost 2 bases. The CDR3 has 14 residues. Germline V gene lookup returns CDR1 SGHTA and CDR2 FQGNSA. This CDR3 is CASSSGQGNYGYTF. For the CDR3, the DNA is TGTGCCAGCAGCTCGGGACAGGGGAACTATGGCTACACCTTC.

The rearrangement links TRBV2 to TRBJ1-1; D uncertain. CDR1 and CDR2 from the germline V gene are SNHLY and FYNNEI. The CDR3 covers 15 residues. The V and J ends lost 7 bases and 1 base respectively, with 16 bases between them. The CDR3 here is CASIVGGGRNTEAFF. CDR3 DNA sequence: TGTGCCAGCATTGTAGGAGGAGGGCGGAACACTGAAGCTTTCTTT.

The chain carries TRBV11-2 and TRBJ2-7; D gene uncertain. V dropped 0 bases and J dropped 3 bases, with 12 bases sitting between them. The CDR3 contains 15 residues. CDR1 SGHAT and CDR2 FQNNGV come from the germline V gene. CDR3 coding DNA: TGTGCCAGCAGCTTAGATCGAAACGGCCACTACGAGCAGTACTTC. Translated, it gives CASSLDRNGHYEQYF.